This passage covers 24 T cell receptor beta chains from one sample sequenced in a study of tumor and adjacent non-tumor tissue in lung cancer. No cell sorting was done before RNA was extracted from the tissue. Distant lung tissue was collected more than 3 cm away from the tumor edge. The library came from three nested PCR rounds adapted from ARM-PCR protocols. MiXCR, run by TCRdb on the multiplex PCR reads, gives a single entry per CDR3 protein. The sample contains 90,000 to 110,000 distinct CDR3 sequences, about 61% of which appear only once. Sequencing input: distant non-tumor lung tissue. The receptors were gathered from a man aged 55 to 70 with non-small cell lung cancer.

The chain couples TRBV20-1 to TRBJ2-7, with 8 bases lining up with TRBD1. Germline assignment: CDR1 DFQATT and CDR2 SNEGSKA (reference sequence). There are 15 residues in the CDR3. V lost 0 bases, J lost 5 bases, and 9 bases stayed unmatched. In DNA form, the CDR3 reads TGCAGTGCTAGAGATTCCGGACAGGGATCACACGAGCAGTACTTC. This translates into CSARDSGQGSHEQYF.

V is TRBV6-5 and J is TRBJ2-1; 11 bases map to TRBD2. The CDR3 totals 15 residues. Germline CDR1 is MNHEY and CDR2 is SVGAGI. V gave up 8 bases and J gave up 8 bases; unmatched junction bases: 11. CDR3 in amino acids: CASGRLAGGLYEQFF. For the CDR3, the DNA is TGTGCCAGCGGCCGATTAGCGGGAGGGCTATATGAGCAGTTCTTC.

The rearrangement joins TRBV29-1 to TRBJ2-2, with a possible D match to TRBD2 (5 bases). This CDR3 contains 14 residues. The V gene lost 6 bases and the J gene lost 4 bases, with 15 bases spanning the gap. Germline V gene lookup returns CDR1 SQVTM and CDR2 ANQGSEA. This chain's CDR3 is CSVYVSGFTGELFF. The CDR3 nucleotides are TGCAGCGTCTACGTGTCGGGGTTCACCGGGGAGCTGTTTTTT.

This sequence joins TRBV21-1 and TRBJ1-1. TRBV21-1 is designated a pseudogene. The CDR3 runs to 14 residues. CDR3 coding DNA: TGTACCAGCAGCATGGTTTGTGGACACACTGAAGCTTTCTTT. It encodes CTSSMVCGHTEAFF.

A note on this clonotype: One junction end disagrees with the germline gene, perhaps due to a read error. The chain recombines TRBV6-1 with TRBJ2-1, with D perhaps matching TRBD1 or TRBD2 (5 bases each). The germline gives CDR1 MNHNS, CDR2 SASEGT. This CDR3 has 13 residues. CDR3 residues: CGSRTWGSNEQFF. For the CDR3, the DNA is TGTGGCAGCAGAACCTGGGGGTCAAATGAGCAGTTCTTC.

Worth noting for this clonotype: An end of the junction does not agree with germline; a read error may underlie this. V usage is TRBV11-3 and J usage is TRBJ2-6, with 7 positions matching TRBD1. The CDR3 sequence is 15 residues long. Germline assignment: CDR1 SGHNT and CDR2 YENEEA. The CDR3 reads CASSRQGSGAIVLTF. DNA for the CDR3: TGTGCCAGCAGCCGACAGGGATCTGGGGCCATCGTCCTGACTTTC.

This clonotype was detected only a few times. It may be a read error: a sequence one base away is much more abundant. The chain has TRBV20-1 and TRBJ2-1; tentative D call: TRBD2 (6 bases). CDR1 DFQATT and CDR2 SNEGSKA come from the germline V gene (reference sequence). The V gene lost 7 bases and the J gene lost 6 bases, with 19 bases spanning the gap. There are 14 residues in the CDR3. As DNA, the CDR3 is TGCAGTGTGTCGTGGGGGAGGACCGTCAATGAGCAGTTCTTC. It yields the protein CSVSWGRTVNEQFF.

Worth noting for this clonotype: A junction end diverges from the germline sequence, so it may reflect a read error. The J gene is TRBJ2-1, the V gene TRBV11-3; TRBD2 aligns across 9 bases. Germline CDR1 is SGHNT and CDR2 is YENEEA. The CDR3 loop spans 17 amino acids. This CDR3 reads CASSTASGMGYGNERFF. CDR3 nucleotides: TGTGCCAGCAGCACCGCTAGCGGGATGGGCTACGGGAATGAGCGGTTCTTC.

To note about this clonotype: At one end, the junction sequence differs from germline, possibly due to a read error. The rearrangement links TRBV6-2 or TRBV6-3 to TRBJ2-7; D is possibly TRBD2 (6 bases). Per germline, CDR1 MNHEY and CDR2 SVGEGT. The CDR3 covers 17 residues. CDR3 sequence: CVSSYGNANGRPYEQYF. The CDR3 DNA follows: TGTGTCAGCAGTTACGGTAATGCGAACGGGAGACCCTACGAGCAGTACTTC.

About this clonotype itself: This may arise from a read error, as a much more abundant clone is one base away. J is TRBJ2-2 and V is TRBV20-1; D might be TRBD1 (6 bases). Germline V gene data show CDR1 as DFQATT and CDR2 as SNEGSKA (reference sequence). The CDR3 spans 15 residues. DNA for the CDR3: TGCAGTGCTAGAGTCCAGGGGCAGAACGCCGGGGAGCTGTTTTTT. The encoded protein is CSARVQGQNAGELFF.

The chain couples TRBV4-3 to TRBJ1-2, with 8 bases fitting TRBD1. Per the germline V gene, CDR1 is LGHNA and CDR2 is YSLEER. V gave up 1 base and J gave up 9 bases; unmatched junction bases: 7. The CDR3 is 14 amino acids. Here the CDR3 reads CASSQGLGTGRYTF. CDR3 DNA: TGCGCCAGCAGCCAAGGCCTCGGGACAGGACGCTACACCTTC.

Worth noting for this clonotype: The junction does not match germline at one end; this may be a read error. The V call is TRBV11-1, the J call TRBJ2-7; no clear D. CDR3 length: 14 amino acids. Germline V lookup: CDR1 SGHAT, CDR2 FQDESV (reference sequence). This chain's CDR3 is CASSFPGGEYEQHF. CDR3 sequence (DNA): TGTGCCAGCAGCTTTCCCGGCGGCGAATACGAGCAGCACTTC.

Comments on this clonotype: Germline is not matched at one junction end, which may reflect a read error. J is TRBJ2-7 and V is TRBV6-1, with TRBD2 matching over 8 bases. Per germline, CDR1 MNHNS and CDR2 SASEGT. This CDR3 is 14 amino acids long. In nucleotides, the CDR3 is TGTGCCAACAACCAGCGGGGGCCCTCCTACGAACAGTACTTC. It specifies CANNQRGPSYEQYF.

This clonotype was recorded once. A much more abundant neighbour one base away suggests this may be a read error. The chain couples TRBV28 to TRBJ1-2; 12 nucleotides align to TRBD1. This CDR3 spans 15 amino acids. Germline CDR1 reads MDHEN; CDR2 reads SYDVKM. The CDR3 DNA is TGTACCAGCAGTTCCGGGACAGGGGGCGGGTATGGCTACACCTTC. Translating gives CTSSSGTGGGYGYTF.

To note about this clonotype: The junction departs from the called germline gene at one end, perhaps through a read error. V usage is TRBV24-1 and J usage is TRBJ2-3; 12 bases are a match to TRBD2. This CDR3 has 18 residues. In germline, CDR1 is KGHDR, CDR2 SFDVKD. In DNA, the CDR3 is TGTTCCACCAGTACTTTGCCCACTAGCGGGGGGAGCACAGATACACAGTATTTT. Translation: CSTSTLPTSGGSTDTQYF.

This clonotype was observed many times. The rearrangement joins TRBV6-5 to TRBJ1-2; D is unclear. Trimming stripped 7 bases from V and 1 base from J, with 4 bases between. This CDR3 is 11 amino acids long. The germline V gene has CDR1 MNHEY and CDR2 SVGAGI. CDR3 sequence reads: CASMGNYGYTF. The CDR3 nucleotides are TGTGCCAGCATGGGTAACTATGGCTACACCTTC.

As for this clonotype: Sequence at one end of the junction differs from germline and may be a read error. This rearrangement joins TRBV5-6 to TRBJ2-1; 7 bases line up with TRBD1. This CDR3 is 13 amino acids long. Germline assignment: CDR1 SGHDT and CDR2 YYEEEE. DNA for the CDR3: TGTGCTAGCAGCCGGGGACAGAAGAATGAGCAGTTCTTC. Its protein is CASSRGQKNEQFF. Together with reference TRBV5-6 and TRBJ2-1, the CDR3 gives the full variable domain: DAGVTQSPTHLIKTRGQQVTLRCSPKSGHDTVSWYQQALGQGPQFIFQYYEEEERQRGNFPDRFSGHQFPNYSSELNVNALLLGDSALYLCASSRGQKNEQFFGPGTRLTVL.

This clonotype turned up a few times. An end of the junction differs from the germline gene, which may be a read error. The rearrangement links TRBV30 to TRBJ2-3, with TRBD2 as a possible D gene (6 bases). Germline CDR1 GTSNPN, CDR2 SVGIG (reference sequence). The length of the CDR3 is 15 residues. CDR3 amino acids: CACSRGATSTDTQYF. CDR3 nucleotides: TGTGCCTGCTCTCGGGGCGCTACTAGCACAGATACGCAGTATTTC.

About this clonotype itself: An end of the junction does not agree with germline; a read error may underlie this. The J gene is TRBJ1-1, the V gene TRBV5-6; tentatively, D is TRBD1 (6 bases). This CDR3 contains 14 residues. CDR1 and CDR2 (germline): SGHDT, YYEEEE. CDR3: CTSTSEKGGTEAFF. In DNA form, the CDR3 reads TGTACCAGCACCTCCGAAAAGGGGGGCACTGAAGCTTTCTTT.

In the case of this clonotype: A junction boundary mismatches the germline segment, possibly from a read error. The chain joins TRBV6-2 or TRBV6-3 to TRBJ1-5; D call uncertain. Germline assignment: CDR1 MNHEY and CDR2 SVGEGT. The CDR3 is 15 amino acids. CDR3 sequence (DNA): TGTGCCGGCAGCCGTCGAGCAGTGGGTAATCAGCCCCAGCATTTT. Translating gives CAGSRRAVGNQPQHF.

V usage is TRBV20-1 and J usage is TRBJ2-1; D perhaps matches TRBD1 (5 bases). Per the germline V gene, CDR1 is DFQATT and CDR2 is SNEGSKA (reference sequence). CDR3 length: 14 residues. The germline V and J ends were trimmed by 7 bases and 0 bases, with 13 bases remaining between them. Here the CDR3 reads CSVDRGSSYNEQFF. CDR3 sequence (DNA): TGCAGTGTCGACAGAGGCAGCTCCTACAATGAGCAGTTCTTC.

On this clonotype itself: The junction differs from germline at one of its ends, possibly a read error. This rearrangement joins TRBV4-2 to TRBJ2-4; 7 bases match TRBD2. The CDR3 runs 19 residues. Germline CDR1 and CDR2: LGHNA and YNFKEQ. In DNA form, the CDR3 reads TGTGCCAGCATCCAAGTGCAGGCTAGCGGATCGTTAGCCAAAAATATTCAGTACTTC. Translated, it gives CASIQVQASGSLAKNIQYF.

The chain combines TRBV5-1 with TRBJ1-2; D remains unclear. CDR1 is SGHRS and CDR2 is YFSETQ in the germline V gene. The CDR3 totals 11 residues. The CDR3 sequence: CISTNGYGYTF. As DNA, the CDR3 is TGCATCAGCACAAACGGCTATGGCTACACCTTC.

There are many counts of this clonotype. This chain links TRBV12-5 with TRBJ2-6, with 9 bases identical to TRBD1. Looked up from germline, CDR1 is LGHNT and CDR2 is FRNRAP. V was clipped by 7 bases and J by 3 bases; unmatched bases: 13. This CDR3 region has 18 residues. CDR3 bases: TGTGCTAGTGCTCAGCCGGGACAGGGATGGGTTGGGGCCAACGTCCTGACTTTC. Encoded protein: CASAQPGQGWVGANVLTF.